This passage covers 15 T cell receptor beta chains from one sample sequenced in a study of beta chain features in type 1 diabetes. Expressed TCRB transcripts were sequenced because the isolated RNA had all been reverse transcribed beforehand. Repertoires were generated with immunoSEQ multiplex PCR, while TCRdb's copy carries only in-frame clones and drops some. The table includes tens of thousands of clones, 51% detected once. The sample consisted of Tregs from blood. These receptors all stem from a woman aged 18-29 years in good health.

The V gene is TRBV28, the J gene TRBJ1-2, with a possible D match to TRBD1 (6 bases). Per the germline V gene, CDR1 is MDHEN and CDR2 is SYDVKM. With 4 bases removed from V and 4 bases from J, the gap between germline ends came to 10 bases. The CDR3 runs 13 residues. For the CDR3, the DNA is TGTGCCAGCAGTTGGGGAGGGGGCTATGGCTACACCTTC. Amino acid sequence: CASSWGGGYGYTF.

The chain joins TRBV7-2 to TRBJ1-1; the D gene is possibly TRBD1 (5 bases). CDR1 is SGHTA, CDR2 FQGNSA, per germline. V shed 5 bases and J shed 6 bases, with 16 bases lying between them. CDR3 size: 14 residues. The CDR3 DNA reads as TGTGCCAGCAGCACCCAACGACAGATCCCTGAAGCTTTCTTT. Translation: CASSTQRQIPEAFF.

The CDR3, as DNA: TGCGCCAGCAGCTTGGACAGGGGGGGATCGGAGAATGAGCAGTTCTTC. Amino acid sequence: CASSLDRGGSENEQFF. V gene TRBV5-1 combines with J gene TRBJ2-1, with D possibly matching TRBD1 (8 bases). The germline V and J ends were trimmed by 0 bases and 7 bases, with 17 bases remaining between them. The CDR3 has 16 residues. Germline V gene sequence: CDR1 SGHRS, CDR2 YFSETQ.

The sample holds a few counts of this clone. This chain links TRBV11-2 with TRBJ2-5, with D perhaps TRBD2 (6 bases). Germline V gene data show CDR1 as SGHAT and CDR2 as FQNNGV. This CDR3 is 14 amino acids long. V lost 3 bases, J lost 1 base, and 9 bases lay in between. The CDR3 DNA reads TGTGCCAGCAGCTTTAGCGGAGTCCAAGAGACCCAGTACTTC. Translation gives CASSFSGVQETQYF.

This clone was seen only a few times. This chain joins TRBV5-4 and TRBJ2-1; 8 bases are a match to TRBD2. Trimming at V came to 2 bases and at J to 4 bases, leaving 5 bases not matched to a gene. The CDR3 is made up of 15 amino acids. CDR1 is SGHNT, CDR2 YYREEE, per germline (reference sequence). CDR3 protein: CASSLYTSGYNEQFF. The CDR3 DNA reads TGTGCCAGCAGCTTATATACTAGCGGTTACAATGAGCAGTTCTTC.

The rearrangement uses TRBV21-1 and TRBJ1-2; no check of the table's D call, TRBD1, against the DNA was made. TRBV21-1 is deemed a pseudogene. The CDR3 is made up of 14 amino acids. CDR3 nucleotides: TGTGCCAGCAGCAAAGCCGACATCACGGCCGGCTACACCTTC. Its protein product is CASSKADITAGYTF.

The rearrangement links TRBV6-1 to TRBJ2-7, with D perhaps matching TRBD1 (6 bases). The CDR3 is 14 residues long. CDR1 MNHNS and CDR2 SASEGT come from the germline V gene. V dropped 6 bases and J dropped 6 bases, with 18 bases sitting between them. CDR3 DNA: TGTGCCAGCAGACAGGACAGAATCGGCCCCGAGCAGTACTTC. Translating it yields CASRQDRIGPEQYF.

The genes are TRBV15 and TRBJ2-5; TRBD1 is a possible D gene (6 bases). The germline V gene has CDR1 LNHNV and CDR2 YYDKDF (reference sequence). The ends were cut back, 1 base at V and 5 bases at J, with 11 bases in the middle. This CDR3 has 14 residues. CDR3 loop: CATSRGTVQETQYF. The CDR3 DNA reads TGTGCCACCAGCAGAGGGACAGTCCAGGAGACCCAGTACTTC. Full variable domain (remainder filled in from reference TRBV15 and TRBJ2-5): DAMVIQNPRYQVTQFGKPVTLSCSQTLNHNVMYWYQQKSSQAPKLLFHYYDKDFNNEADTPDNFQSRRPNTSFCFLDIRSPGLGDTAMYLCATSRGTVQETQYFGPGTRLLVL.

The CDR3 bases are TGTGCCAGCAGCTCCGGACAGACTAATCAGCCCCAGCATTTT. It specifies CASSSGQTNQPQHF. The V gene is TRBV5-5, the J gene TRBJ1-5; a weak D match, TRBD1 (6 bases). The CDR3 is 14 residues long. Per germline, CDR1 SGHKS and CDR2 YYEKEE (reference sequence). The V end was cut by 3 bases, the J end by 4 bases, with 11 bases between.

This clone was seen once. The junction departs from germline at one end; a sequencing error may be responsible. The chain is built from TRBV7-9 and TRBJ2-3, with TRBD2 as a possible D gene (6 bases). In germline, CDR1 is SEHNR, CDR2 FQNEAQ (reference sequence). The CDR3 covers 13 residues. CDR3 bases: TGTGCCAGCAGCTTAGCGGGCGGGGATATGCAGTATTTT. It yields the protein CASSLAGGDMQYF.

This clone was recorded a few times. Here the CDR3 reads CASSLLTNSYEQYF. DNA for the CDR3: TGTGCCAGCAGTTTACTGACAAACTCCTACGAGCAGTACTTC. The chain carries TRBV28 and TRBJ2-5, with D unclear. Near its end, the DNA agrees better with TRBJ2-7, so the J call may be wrong. CDR3 length: 14 amino acids. The V gene's germline CDR1 is MDHEN and CDR2 SYDVKM.

V is TRBV10-3 and J is TRBJ1-1; D gene uncertain. The CDR3 extends over 12 amino acids. The V end was cut by 10 bases, the J end by 11 bases, with 20 bases between. Germline V lookup: CDR1 ENHRY, CDR2 SYGVKD. Here the CDR3 reads CATSAAQHEAFF. The CDR3 DNA follows: TGTGCCACTTCGGCGGCCCAACATGAGGCTTTCTTT.

The rearrangement joins TRBV30 to TRBJ1-5; D is unclear. The germline CDR1 and CDR2 sequences are GTSNPN and SVGIG (reference sequence). This CDR3 has 14 residues. V gave up 5 bases and J gave up 4 bases, with 15 bases separating them. In DNA form, the CDR3 reads TGTGCCTGGGGAAGGTACAGTACAAATCAGCCCCAGCATTTT. It specifies CAWGRYSTNQPQHF.

The chain employs TRBV7-2 and TRBJ2-1; 10 bases are shared with TRBD2. This CDR3 region has 15 residues. Losses at the gene ends were 5 bases for V and 7 bases for J; bases not matched to a gene: 8. The germline gives CDR1 SGHTA, CDR2 FQGNSA. The CDR3 DNA sequence: TGTGCCAGCAGCCCCACCCTGGGACTAGCGAATGAGCAGTTCTTC. Its protein is CASSPTLGLANEQFF.

In this sample, this clone turned up a few times. The chain links TRBV10-3 to TRBJ2-5, with D maybe TRBD1 (6 bases). The J call may be wrong; the DNA end is better matched by TRBJ2-7. Germline CDR1 reads ENHRY; CDR2 reads SYGVKD. CDR3 size: 14 residues. The CDR3 DNA is TGTGCCATCAGCGGAGGTAGGGGGAACTACGAGCAGTACTTC. It encodes CAISGGRGNYEQYF.